This T cell receptor beta chain was identified during a study of shared clonotypes between healthy human individuals. Unsorted samples, those not sorted, used approximately 90 million PBMCs for genomic DNA. Generated by immunoSEQ multiplex PCR, the TCRdb table keeps only in-frame clones and is missing some. The repertoire consists of roughly 500,000 clones, with around four fifths occurring once and the leading ten covering 12%. The sequencing input was PBMCs. The source of this sequence is a woman between 35 and 50 years old in good health. Some clones in this sample may be carry-over from other donors' samples.

CDR3 DNA sequence: TGTGCCAGCAGCGATGGGACGGGGTTCTACGAGCAGTACTTC. Protein: CASSDGTGFYEQYF. The chain couples TRBV6-6 to TRBJ2-7, with D perhaps TRBD1 or TRBD2 (5 bases each). Germline V lookup: CDR1 MNHNY, CDR2 SVGAGI (reference sequence). This CDR3 has 14 residues. V was pared by 6 bases and J by 3 bases, with 15 bases between.